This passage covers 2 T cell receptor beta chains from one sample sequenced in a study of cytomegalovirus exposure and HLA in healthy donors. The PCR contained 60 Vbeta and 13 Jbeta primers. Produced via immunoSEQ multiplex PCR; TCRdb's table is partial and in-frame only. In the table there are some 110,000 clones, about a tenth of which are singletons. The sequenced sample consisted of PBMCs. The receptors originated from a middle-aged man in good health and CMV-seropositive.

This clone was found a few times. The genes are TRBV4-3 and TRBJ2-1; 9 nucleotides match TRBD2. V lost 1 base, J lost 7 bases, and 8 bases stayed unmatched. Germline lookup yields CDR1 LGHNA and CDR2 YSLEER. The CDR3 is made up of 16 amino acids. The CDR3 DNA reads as TGCGCCAGCAGCCAAGGAGGCGGGAGGGCCTTGAATGAGCAGTTCTTC. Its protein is CASSQGGGRALNEQFF.

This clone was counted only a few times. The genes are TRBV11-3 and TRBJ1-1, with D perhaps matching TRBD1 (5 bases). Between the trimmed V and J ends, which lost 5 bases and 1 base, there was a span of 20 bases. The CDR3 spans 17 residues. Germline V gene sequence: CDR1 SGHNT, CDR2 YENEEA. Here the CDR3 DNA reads TGTGCCAGCAGCCCCCCGGTAAGCGGGGCTCCGAACACTGAAGCTTTCTTT. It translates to CASSPPVSGAPNTEAFF.